Included here is one T cell receptor (beta chain) sequence, with context. What it recognizes is unknown. The data stem from a study of T cell responses to AZD1222 COVID-19 vaccine. The study, taken as a whole, reports: Unmutated regions of variants are reportedly targeted by nearly half of spike-specific TCRs. There were vaccine-associated CD4 TCRs across spike, dominant at 160-218 and 743-854. Spike-specific TCRs gained breadth and depth after people received two AZD1222 doses. Repertoire sampling occurred only after the peak T cell response.

Trimming shortened V by 6 bases and J by 4 bases, and 14 bases separated the two germline ends. The CDR3 has 14 residues. Germline CDR1 is LNHDA and CDR2 is SQIVND (reference sequence). Some clones are missing from TCRdb's copy, which holds only in-frame ones; the method was immunoSEQ multiplex PCR. The repertoire has some 93,000 clones, roughly 90% of them found once; the top ten carry about 12%. Sequencing used peripheral blood, obtained 28 days after the second AZD1222 dose. This clonotype originated in an adult who received the AZD1222 COVID-19 vaccine. This chain links TRBV19 with TRBJ2-3; D ambiguous. The CDR3 bases are TGTGCCAGTAGGACCATATCCGCCTCAGATACGCAGTATTTT. Translating gives CASRTISASDTQYF.